The entry that follows covers one T cell receptor beta chain sequence. These data are taken from a study of blood T cell repertoires in COVID-19. The overall study: Samples came from the United States, Italy and Spain, spanning acute and convalescent COVID-19. In each case, the material was cDNA or gDNA derived from T cells, B-cell-depleted T cells, or PBMCs.

This CDR3 has 17 residues. Germline-derived CDR1 and CDR2 are SGHKS and YYEKEE (reference sequence). V was clipped by 0 bases and J by 0 bases, with 10 bases between them. Authors' data handling: Amplified reference gene primers provided the basis for estimating nucleated cell counts. TCRdb keeps only in-frame clones here, not all; method: immunoSEQ multiplex PCR. V and J calls and clone size are copied from that table; D and trimming were computed from the DNA. The top ten hold 5.5% of the sample, which has some 120,000 clones, approximately 74% seen once. The TCR sequence derives from a man aged 55 to 70 with acute or convalescent COVID-19. The chain employs TRBV5-5 and TRBJ2-6; no definite D call. Sample: peripheral blood. The CDR3 sequence is CASSLVAASSGANVLTF. CDR3 in DNA: TGTGCCAGCAGCTTGGTGGCGGCGAGCTCTGGGGCCAACGTCCTGACTTTC.